The 4 T cell receptor beta chains below come from one sample, sequenced in a study of blood T cells in healthy people across ages. Through a sample-barcoded 5' primer and a J-beta primer mix, a second PCR was run for roughly 6 to 12 cycles. TCRdb re-derived calls from the 5' RACE reads in MiXCR, one entry per CDR3 protein. In the table there are 1.6 million or so distinct CDR3 sequences, almost 35% of which are singletons. Sequencing used blood. The receptors come from a woman aged 25 to 39 in good health.

This clonotype was observed at least ten times. The chain has TRBV27 and TRBJ1-2; D remains ambiguous. CDR1 is MNHEY, CDR2 SMNVEV, per germline (reference sequence). The CDR3 spans 14 residues. V lost 0 bases and J 4 bases, leaving 9 bases between the germline ends. CDR3 sequence reads: CASSLSANGYGYTF. In nucleotides, the CDR3 is TGTGCCAGCAGTTTATCAGCCAACGGCTATGGCTACACCTTC.

This clonotype was seen more than once but under ten times. This rearrangement joins TRBV5-1 to TRBJ2-1; D may be TRBD1 or TRBD2 (5 bases each). Germline V CDR1 and CDR2: SGHRS, YFSETQ. The CDR3 sequence is 17 residues long. The V and J ends lost 0 bases and 0 bases respectively, with 13 bases between them. DNA of the CDR3: TGCGCCAGCAGCTTGGCCGGGAAGGGGAGCTCCTACAATGAGCAGTTCTTC. This sequence encodes CASSLAGKGSSYNEQFF.

The V gene is TRBV7-6, the J gene TRBJ2-5; D is perhaps TRBD1 or TRBD2 (5 bases each). The CDR3 is 17 residues long. Germline V lookup: CDR1 SGHVS, CDR2 FNYEAQ. V shed 1 base and J shed 2 bases, with 17 bases lying between them. CDR3 protein: CASSLVGTAVGQETQYF. Here the CDR3 DNA reads TGTGCCAGCAGCTTAGTTGGGACCGCGGTGGGGCAAGAGACCCAGTACTTC.

This clonotype showed up many times. The gene calls are TRBV10-3 and TRBJ2-3; 7 bases are a match to TRBD1. The CDR3 contains 15 residues. Looked up from germline, CDR1 is ENHRY and CDR2 is SYGVKD. The J segment lost 3 bases and the V segment lost 6 bases, leaving 9 bases of the junction unmatched. The chain's CDR3 is CAIRTRDRETDTQYF. The CDR3 DNA follows: TGTGCCATCAGAACTCGGGACAGAGAAACAGATACGCAGTATTTT.